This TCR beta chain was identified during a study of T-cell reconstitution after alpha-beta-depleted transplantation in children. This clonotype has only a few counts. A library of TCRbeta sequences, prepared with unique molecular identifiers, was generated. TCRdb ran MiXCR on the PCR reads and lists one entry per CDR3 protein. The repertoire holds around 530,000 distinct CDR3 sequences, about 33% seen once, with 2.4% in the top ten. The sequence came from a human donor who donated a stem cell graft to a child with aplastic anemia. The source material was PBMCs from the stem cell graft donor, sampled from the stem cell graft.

The CDR3 is CASSPETVYGYTF. Written as DNA, the CDR3 is TGTGCCAGCAGCCCCGAGACAGTATATGGCTACACCTTC. J is TRBJ1-2 and V is TRBV5-5, with D perhaps matching TRBD1 (5 bases). Trimming removed 4 bases from V and 5 bases from J, with 12 bases in between. This CDR3 contains 13 residues. The germline CDR1 and CDR2 sequences are SGHKS and YYEKEE (reference sequence).